The 20 T cell receptor beta chains listed next were all sequenced from one sample in a study of Ad26.COV2.S vaccination and SARS-CoV-2 variants. Treatment given: 19 received Ad26.COV2.S at low or high dose, single or two shots; about 5 received placebo; per-sample allocation not given. The samples date from day 63 after the first vaccine or placebo injection. Some clones are missing from TCRdb's copy, which holds only in-frame ones; the method was immunoSEQ multiplex PCR. The repertoire holds about 350,000 clones, with about nine tenths as singletons. The sample was peripheral blood, taken in a trial of Ad26.COV2.S vaccine versus placebo. The receptors shown here come from a person between 18 and 65 years old who received the Ad26.COV2.S COVID-19 vaccine or a placebo.

The J gene is TRBJ2-7, the V gene TRBV15, with 7 bases aligning to TRBD2. The CDR3 loop spans 14 amino acids. After removal of 4 bases from V and 1 base from J, the junction contained 4 bases not matched to a gene. Germline CDR1 LNHNV, CDR2 YYDKDF (reference sequence). CDR3 nucleotides: TGTGCCACCAGCAAGGCCGGGGGGTCCTACGAGCAGTACTTC. Protein sequence: CATSKAGGSYEQYF.

The J gene is TRBJ1-5, the V gene TRBV6-5, with D uncertain. Germline CDR1 reads MNHEY; CDR2 reads SVGAGI. CDR3 size: 13 residues. The V and J ends lost 7 bases and 5 bases respectively, with 12 bases between them. This CDR3 reads CASTGNTHQPQHF. Here the CDR3 DNA reads TGTGCCAGCACCGGTAACACCCATCAGCCCCAGCATTTT.

CDR3 protein: CASNHAGYGYTF. DNA for the CDR3: TGTGCCAGCAACCACGCAGGCTATGGCTACACCTTC. This chain joins TRBV6-5 and TRBJ1-2; D is undetermined. Looked up from germline, CDR1 is MNHEY and CDR2 is SVGAGI. The CDR3 loop spans 12 amino acids. V lost 7 bases and J lost 4, with 10 bases in between.

The chain recombines TRBV10-3 with TRBJ2-1, with D possibly matching TRBD1 (6 bases). Germline CDR1 ENHRY, CDR2 SYGVKD. The V gene lost 10 bases and the J gene lost 0 bases, with 19 bases spanning the gap. The CDR3 runs 16 residues. The chain's CDR3 is CATSNREGVSYNEQFF. CDR3 sequence (DNA): TGTGCCACCTCCAACCGTGAGGGGGTCTCCTACAATGAGCAGTTCTTC.

The chain carries TRBV3-1 (or the pseudogene TRBV3-2) and TRBJ2-2; tentative D call: TRBD1 (6 bases). This CDR3 comprises 14 residues. Per germline, CDR1 LGHDT and CDR2 YNNKEL (reference sequence). Trimming stripped 4 bases from V and 4 bases from J, with 10 bases between. The CDR3 nucleotides are TGTGCCAGCAGCCGCCCAGGGGTCACCGGGGAGCTGTTTTTT. Protein sequence: CASSRPGVTGELFF.

The gene calls are TRBV19 and TRBJ1-1; tentatively, D is TRBD1 (6 bases). CDR3 length equals 15 residues. Germline loops: CDR1 LNHDA, CDR2 SQIVND (reference sequence). V lost 5 bases to trimming and J lost 5 bases, with 18 bases between them. CDR3 bases: TGTGCCAGTAGTCCCCAGGGGAGGAGTACGACTGAAGCTTTCTTT. It specifies CASSPQGRSTTEAFF.

The chain carries TRBV25-1 and TRBJ1-1, with D perhaps matching TRBD1 (5 bases). Trimming pared 4 bases from V and 3 bases from J, leaving 15 bases between. CDR3 length equals 15 residues. The germline gives CDR1 MGHDK, CDR2 SYGVNS. The DNA for the CDR3 is TGTGCCAGCAGTGCCTATCAGGGACCCGACACTGAAGCTTTCTTT. Protein product: CASSAYQGPDTEAFF.

The chain recombines TRBV5-4 with TRBJ2-5, with 10 bases matching TRBD2. The germline gives CDR1 SGHNT, CDR2 YYREEE (reference sequence). V gave up 1 base and J gave up 4 bases; unmatched junction bases: 10. This CDR3 is 17 amino acids long. Here the CDR3 DNA reads TGTGCCAGCAGCTTGTTCCTAGCGGGGGACTCTCCAGAGACCCAGTACTTC. The encoded protein is CASSLFLAGDSPETQYF.

The rearrangement joins TRBV30 to TRBJ2-1, with D uncertain. V shed 0 bases and J shed 8 bases, with 5 bases lying between them. Germline CDR1 is GTSNPN and CDR2 is SVGIG (reference sequence). There are 11 residues in the CDR3. CDR3 sequence: CAWSVLDEQFF. In nucleotides, the CDR3 is TGTGCCTGGAGTGTACTGGATGAGCAGTTCTTC. Variable domain in full (rest from reference TRBV30 and TRBJ2-1): SQTIHQWPATLVQPVGSPLSLECTVEGTSNPNLYWYRQAAGRGLQLLFYSVGIGQISSEVPQNLSASRPQDRQFILSSKKLLLSDSGFYLCAWSVLDEQFFGPGTRLTVL.

CDR3 nucleotide sequence: TGTGCCAGCAGTGAAAAGGGCGGGGGCGAACAGCCCCAGCATTTT. It encodes CASSEKGGGEQPQHF. The chain recombines TRBV6-1 with TRBJ1-5; maybe TRBD1 (6 bases). The length of the CDR3 is 15 residues. Germline V lookup: CDR1 MNHNS, CDR2 SASEGT. V lost 2 bases and J lost 7, with 15 bases in between.

This sequence joins TRBV10-3 and TRBJ1-5, with a possible D match to TRBD1 (5 bases). The CDR3 is 12 residues long. Germline assignment: CDR1 ENHRY and CDR2 SYGVKD. Trimming took 6 bases from V and 5 from J, leaving 8 bases between them. CDR3 DNA sequence: TGTGCCATCAGGCAGGGCGATCAGCCCCAGCATTTT. The encoded protein is CAIRQGDQPQHF.

J is TRBJ2-5 and V is TRBV30; the D is unclear. Germline V CDR1 and CDR2: GTSNPN, SVGIG (reference sequence). V was trimmed by 2 bases and J by 1 base, leaving 5 bases between them. This CDR3 has 12 amino acids. The CDR3 nucleotides are TGTGCCTGGAGTCTGATCCAAGAGACCCAGTACTTC. Its protein product is CAWSLIQETQYF.

The J gene is TRBJ2-1, the V gene TRBV27, with TRBD1 matching 8 bases. Germline-derived CDR1 and CDR2 are MNHEY and SMNVEV (reference sequence). The V segment lost 3 bases and the J segment 1 base; nucleotides outside the gene matches: 8. The length of the CDR3 is 17 residues. CDR3 residues: CASSFADRVLSYNEQFF. For the CDR3, the DNA is TGTGCCAGCAGTTTCGCGGACAGGGTTCTTTCCTACAATGAGCAGTTCTTC.

V usage is TRBV5-5 and J usage is TRBJ2-1, with D possibly being TRBD1 (8 bases). CDR1 SGHKS and CDR2 YYEKEE come from the germline V gene (reference sequence). This CDR3 spans 16 amino acids. V was trimmed by 0 bases and J by 9 bases, leaving 19 bases between them. Written as DNA, the CDR3 is TGTGCCAGCAGCTTGGCCGCCGGGGGAGGGACAGGTGAGCAGTTCTTC. Protein sequence: CASSLAAGGGTGEQFF.

This chain links TRBV30 with TRBJ1-3; D unclear. The CDR3 extends over 16 amino acids. Germline V CDR1 and CDR2: GTSNPN, SVGIG (reference sequence). Trimming took off 0 bases at V and 1 base at J, with 13 bases between the two ends. The CDR3 DNA is TGTGCCTGGAGTGTTAGGTCAGCTACTTCTGGAAACACCATATATTTT. This translates into CAWSVRSATSGNTIYF.

The CDR3 coding sequence is TGTGCCACCAGCAGAGATATGGGGACTGGAAACACCATATATTTT. It encodes CATSRDMGTGNTIYF. The chain links TRBV15 to TRBJ1-3; no reliable D call. The CDR3 runs 15 residues. Germline values: CDR1 LNHNV, CDR2 YYDKDF (reference sequence). Trimming took off 0 bases at V and 2 bases at J, with 8 bases between the two ends.

The V and J genes are TRBV6-5 and TRBJ1-1; D not resolved. Germline V gene lookup returns CDR1 MNHEY and CDR2 SVGAGI. This CDR3 spans 12 amino acids. V was shortened by 6 bases and J by 5 bases, with 10 bases between the two germline ends. CDR3 DNA: TGTGCCAGCAGCCGCGGGGAGACTGAAGCTTTCTTT. Its protein product is CASSRGETEAFF.

The CDR3 DNA is TGTGCCTCACAGCTAGGACAGGGAGCACGCTACACCTTC. It is translated as CASQLGQGARYTF. The rearrangement uses TRBV12-3 or TRBV12-4 and TRBJ1-2, with 8 nucleotides matching TRBD1. This CDR3 region has 13 residues. Losses at the gene ends were 11 bases for V and 9 bases for J; bases not matched to a gene: 14.

This clone turned up a few times. The chain has TRBV4-1 and TRBJ2-7; D tentatively reads TRBD1 or TRBD2 (5 bases each). Germline V gene data show CDR1 as MGHRA and CDR2 as YSYEKL. Trimming removed 1 base at V and 1 base at J, with 8 bases between. This CDR3 contains 14 residues. The CDR3 region has the DNA TGCGCCAGCAGCCAAGTGAGGGGATCCTACGAGCAGTACTTC. Translating gives CASSQVRGSYEQYF.

This chain connects TRBV19 to TRBJ1-6; 9 bases are a match to TRBD1. J lost 9 bases, V lost 7 bases, and 10 bases had no gene match. The length of the CDR3 is 15 residues. Germline values: CDR1 LNHDA, CDR2 SQIVND (reference sequence). The CDR3 is CASNMGQGTFSPLHF. The CDR3 DNA reads TGTGCCAGTAATATGGGACAGGGTACTTTTTCACCCCTCCACTTT.